This T cell receptor (beta chain) was documented in a study of shared clonotypes between healthy human individuals. Study information: There were three CD4 naive, three CD4 memory, two CD8 naive and one CD8 memory plates per donor. Overall study results and limits: Rarefaction curves obtained for sorted subsets showed sequencing incomplete despite large depth.

Each of the donors was a healthy adult who was HIV-negative and had not had a recent acute infection or vaccination. Only one count was recorded for this clone. Its antigen is not identified. The CDR3 spans 18 residues. The V gene's germline CDR1 is SGHTA and CDR2 FQGNSA. V shed 2 bases, J shed 6 bases, and the junction held 19 bases outside the gene matches. Every subset had its genomic DNA shared out evenly among several immunoSEQ plates. TCRdb's copy holds only in-frame clones and misses some; the assay was immunoSEQ multiplex PCR. Counted here are roughly 1,600,000 clones, 98% to 99% occurring once; the ten biggest clones make up under 0.45%.

Sequencing input: naive CD4+ T cells sorted from blood. Subset here: CD45RA+ positively selected. The chain has TRBV7-2 and TRBJ2-7; 7 bases agree with TRBD2. This clonotype originated in a man aged 25 to 40 in good health. The CDR3 DNA reads as TGTGCCAGCAGCTTAAAGAGTTCGCCTAGCGGCCTCTCGAGCGAGCAGTACTTC. Its translation: CASSLKSSPSGLSSEQYF. Filled out from reference TRBV7-2 and TRBJ2-7, the complete variable domain reads GAGVSQSPSNKVTEKGKDVELRCDPISGHTALYWYRQSLGQGLEFLIYFQGNSAPDKSGLPSDRFSAERTGGSVSTLTIQRTQQEDSAVYLCASSLKSSPSGLSSEQYFGPGTRLTVT.